The 23 T cell receptor beta chains below all came from one sample that was sequenced in a study of OX40 agonist ivuxolimab in advanced cancers. Sequenced by immunoSEQ multiplex PCR; TCRdb stores in-frame clones only, minus some. The table has some 95,000 clones, around 90% seen once; the top ten hold 0.51%. Sequencing used CD4+ or CD8+ T cells sorted from blood, obtained in a trial of the OX40 agonist ivuxolimab. The origin of the receptors is an adult with an advanced solid tumor such as melanoma, head and neck, liver or kidney cancer.

The chain carries TRBV19 and TRBJ1-1; TRBD1 might be the D (5 bases). Germline CDR1 LNHDA, CDR2 SQIVND (reference sequence). Trimming cost V 1 base and J 0 bases, with 9 bases left between them. The CDR3 loop spans 15 amino acids. CDR3 coding DNA: TGTGCCAGTAGTATAGTGGGGGGTGTGAACACTGAAGCTTTCTTT. Amino acid sequence: CASSIVGGVNTEAFF.

In its sample, this clone was seen once. V usage is TRBV2 and J usage is TRBJ2-3, with 10 bases aligning to TRBD2. J gave up 0 bases and V 9 bases, and 6 bases lay outside the gene matches. CDR3 length equals 15 residues. Germline V gene data show CDR1 as SNHLY and CDR2 as FYNNEI. CDR3 protein: CARGATSGSTDTQYF. The CDR3 DNA is TGTGCCAGGGGGGCGACTAGCGGGAGCACAGATACGCAGTATTTT.

This clone was found once. The rearrangement uses TRBV6-6 and TRBJ1-1; D perhaps matches TRBD1 (5 bases). V lost 5 bases and J 7 bases, leaving 20 bases between the germline ends. The germline CDR1 and CDR2 sequences are MNHNY and SVGAGI (reference sequence). The CDR3 length is 15 residues. Written as DNA, the CDR3 is TGTGCCAGCAGTCCCAGGGACGGGGCGTATGGTGAAGCTTTCTTT. Translating it yields CASSPRDGAYGEAFF.

This clone has more than one count but fewer than ten. V and J are TRBV19 and TRBJ1-1; a possible D gene is TRBD1 (5 bases). Between the trimmed V and J ends, which lost 6 bases and 11 bases, there was a span of 16 bases. This CDR3 comprises 12 residues. Germline V lookup: CDR1 LNHDA, CDR2 SQIVND (reference sequence). CDR3 DNA: TGTGCCAGTAGGCAGGAGGGCGGGGCGGCTTTCTTT. Its translation: CASRQEGGAAFF.

The rearrangement joins TRBV6-5 to TRBJ1-2, with 7 bases fitting TRBD1. The junction had 10 bases not matched to a gene; V was cut back by 4 bases and J by 8 bases. This CDR3 contains 14 residues. Germline values: CDR1 MNHEY, CDR2 SVGAGI. CDR3 region: CASSLQQGQGGYTF. CDR3 bases: TGTGCCAGCAGTTTACAACAGGGGCAGGGGGGCTACACCTTC.

The chain links TRBV11-2 to TRBJ2-2; 7 bases are shared with TRBD2. Germline values: CDR1 SGHAT, CDR2 FQNNGV. The V and J ends lost 3 bases and 0 bases, in that order; junction bases with no gene match: 4. CDR3 length equals 16 residues. The CDR3 DNA is TGTGCCAGCAGCTTGCGGGGGATTGCGAACACCGGGGAGCTGTTTTTT. This codes for CASSLRGIANTGELFF.

The chain joins TRBV6-5 to TRBJ1-1; D not resolved. V lost 10 bases to trimming and J lost 2 bases, with 14 bases between them. Germline CDR1 MNHEY, CDR2 SVGAGI. CDR3 size: 13 residues. The CDR3 nucleotides read TGTGCCACCAGGCGCCAAAAAAACACTGAAGCTTTCTTT. Amino acid sequence: CATRRQKNTEAFF.

V is TRBV10-3 and J is TRBJ2-7, with TRBD2 as a possible D gene (5 bases). The CDR3 runs to 12 residues. Per germline, CDR1 ENHRY and CDR2 SYGVKD. V was trimmed by 10 bases and J by 4 bases, leaving 14 bases between them. CDR3 in DNA: TGTGCCACGGGATCTAATGGGTACGAGCAGTACTTC. It codes for CATGSNGYEQYF.

The chain employs TRBV10-3 and TRBJ1-5; D is ambiguous. The CDR3 extends over 13 amino acids. Germline assignment: CDR1 ENHRY and CDR2 SYGVKD. The V and J ends lost 6 bases and 0 bases respectively, with 6 bases between them. The DNA of the CDR3 is TGTGCCATCAGAGGCTATAGCAATCAGCCCCAGCATTTT. It yields the protein CAIRGYSNQPQHF.

This clone was counted once. This chain links TRBV30 with TRBJ2-3, with D uncertain. This CDR3 is built from 14 residues. Germline V CDR1 and CDR2: GTSNPN, SVGIG (reference sequence). V lost 3 bases, J lost 0 bases, and 10 bases lay in between. The CDR3, as DNA: TGTGCCTGGAGGCCCGTGACCAGCACAGATACGCAGTATTTT. Its translation is CAWRPVTSTDTQYF.

Here the CDR3 reads CASSLVRGPSLITEAFF. CDR3 nucleotide sequence: TGTGCCAGCAGCTTAGTTCGGGGCCCAAGTCTGATCACTGAAGCTTTCTTT. V is TRBV11-3 and J is TRBJ1-1; D is perhaps TRBD1 (5 bases). The CDR3 is 17 residues long. The V end was cut by 1 base, the J end by 4 bases, with 19 bases between. Per germline, CDR1 SGHNT and CDR2 YENEEA.

The chain couples TRBV5-1 to TRBJ2-6; D not certain. The CDR3 has 15 residues. In germline, CDR1 is SGHRS, CDR2 YFSETQ. Trimming took off 3 bases at V and 1 base at J, with 8 bases between the two ends. CDR3 loop: CASSSDLSGANVLTF. The CDR3 DNA reads TGCGCCAGCAGCTCGGATCTGTCTGGGGCCAACGTCCTGACTTTC. The full variable domain, completed using reference TRBV5-1 and TRBJ2-6, is KAGVTQTPRYLIKTRGQQVTLSCSPISGHRSVSWYQQTPGQGLQFLFEYFSETQRNKGNFPGRFSGRQFSNSRSEMNVSTLELGDSALYLCASSSDLSGANVLTFGAGSRLTVL.

The genes are TRBV19 and TRBJ1-5, with unresolved D. V was trimmed by 6 bases and J by 0 bases, leaving 12 bases between them. The CDR3 runs 15 residues. Germline values: CDR1 LNHDA, CDR2 SQIVND (reference sequence). The CDR3 spells CASRLKGYSNQPQHF. CDR3 nucleotides: TGTGCCAGTAGGCTCAAGGGTTATAGCAATCAGCCCCAGCATTTT.

The chain has TRBV6-6 and TRBJ2-7; no definite D call. Trimming shortened V by 2 bases and J by 1 base, and 6 bases separated the two germline ends. CDR1 is MNHNY and CDR2 is SVGAGI in the germline V gene (reference sequence). This CDR3 contains 13 residues. The CDR3 here is CASSYPGSYEQYF. For the CDR3, the DNA is TGTGCCAGCAGTTACCCAGGTTCCTACGAGCAGTACTTC.

The chain couples TRBV6-5 to TRBJ1-2; TRBD1 aligns across 8 bases. J lost 9 bases, V lost 4 bases, and 10 bases had no gene match. CDR1 MNHEY and CDR2 SVGAGI come from the germline V gene. The CDR3 is 14 residues long. The CDR3 sequence is CASSSPTGGRSYTF. In DNA form, the CDR3 reads TGTGCCAGCAGTTCCCCCACAGGGGGTAGGAGCTACACCTTC.

This clone was recorded a few times. The gene calls are TRBV27 and TRBJ1-5, with a tentative D call TRBD1 (5 bases). Trimming shortened V by 5 bases and J by 2 bases, and 10 bases separated the two germline ends. Germline V gene sequence: CDR1 MNHEY, CDR2 SMNVEV (reference sequence). This CDR3 spans 14 amino acids. For the CDR3, the DNA is TGTGCCAGCAGTCCAGGGTTGGGCAATCAGCCCCAGCATTTT. Translation: CASSPGLGNQPQHF.

The V and J genes are TRBV27 and TRBJ1-5; TRBD1 agrees at 10 bases. CDR1 is MNHEY, CDR2 SMNVEV, per germline (reference sequence). Losses at the gene ends were 6 bases for V and 6 bases for J; bases not matched to a gene: 5. The CDR3 length is 14 residues. This CDR3 is CASSNRDRGQPQHF. In nucleotides, the CDR3 is TGTGCCAGCAGCAACCGGGACAGGGGTCAGCCCCAGCATTTT.

The chain joins TRBV7-9 to TRBJ1-1, with D unclear. Germline values: CDR1 SEHNR, CDR2 FQNEAQ (reference sequence). CDR3 length: 18 residues. Trimming left V 1 base short and J 0 bases short, with 18 bases between. The CDR3 DNA follows: TGTGCCAGCAGCTTAGTCACGGGCCTAGGGCTCCTGAACACTGAAGCTTTCTTT. Its translation is CASSLVTGLGLLNTEAFF.

The rearrangement uses TRBV9 and TRBJ2-5, with 10 bases identical to TRBD2. The CDR3 is 16 residues long. Germline values: CDR1 SGDLS, CDR2 YYNGEE. J lost 0 bases, V lost 1 base, and 3 bases had no gene match. CDR3 nucleotide sequence: TGTGCCAGCAGCGTAACTAGCGGGGTCTACCAAGAGACCCAGTACTTC. Encoded protein: CASSVTSGVYQETQYF.

This clone was observed a handful of times. The chain links TRBV29-1 to TRBJ1-1, with D perhaps TRBD1 (6 bases). Trimming left V 7 bases short and J 4 bases short, with 13 bases between. The CDR3 is 12 residues long. Germline-derived CDR1 and CDR2 are SQVTM and ANQGSEA. The CDR3 DNA sequence: TGCAGCGGTTTAGGGGGTCGCACTGAAGCTTTCTTT. Its translation is CSGLGGRTEAFF.

This chain connects TRBV2 to TRBJ2-1; 14 bases line up with TRBD2. Trimming removed 8 bases from V and 7 bases from J; junction bases left unmatched: 4. Germline CDR1 is SNHLY and CDR2 is FYNNEI. This CDR3 has 14 residues. CDR3 in DNA: TGTGCCAGCCTGACTAGCGGGAGGGGTAATGAGCAGTTCTTC. Its protein is CASLTSGRGNEQFF. Filled out from reference TRBV2 and TRBJ2-1, the complete variable domain reads EPEVTQTPSHQVTQMGQEVILRCVPISNHLYFYWYRQILGQKVEFLVSFYNNEISEKSEIFDDQFSVERPDGSNFTLKIRSTKLEDSAMYFCASLTSGRGNEQFFGPGTRLTVL.

The chain joins TRBV5-1 to TRBJ2-7, with 9 bases that match TRBD2. The CDR3 is 15 amino acids. V lost 4 bases, J lost 6 bases, and 11 bases stayed unmatched. CDR1 SGHRS and CDR2 YFSETQ come from the germline V gene. The CDR3 DNA follows: TGCGCCAGCAGCCCCTCTAGCGGGACATCACCCGAGCAGTACTTC. This sequence encodes CASSPSSGTSPEQYF.

This chain uses TRBV5-6 with TRBJ2-5; TRBD1 matches 8 bases. The CDR3 has 15 amino acids. CDR1 is SGHDT, CDR2 YYEEEE, per germline. V was clipped by 1 base and J by 0 bases; unmatched bases: 2. This CDR3 reads CASSLRQGNQETQYF. CDR3 nucleotide sequence: TGTGCCAGCAGCTTGAGACAGGGGAACCAAGAGACCCAGTACTTC.